Sequencing of this T cell receptor beta chain was carried out in a study of blood T cell repertoires in COVID-19. Study background: Samples taken during acute and convalescent COVID-19 were collected in the United States, Italy and Spain.

Trimming removed 1 base at V and 7 bases at J, with 25 bases between. The CDR3 runs to 18 residues. Germline V gene lookup returns CDR1 MNHEY and CDR2 SMNVEV (reference sequence). Clones were sequenced by immunoSEQ multiplex PCR, and TCRdb holds only the in-frame ones, with some missing. The sample gives a few hundred thousand clones, 87% of which show up once; more than 8.5% is in the top ten. In terms of age and location, participants ranged from about 18 to 89 years and lived in roughly 22 US areas. Participants' reported clinical history set cohort assignment. Cohort 3 recovery required two negative PCRs, clearance, or symptom resolution.

Sequenced: PBMCs or T cells enriched from blood (not recorded which). The TCR originated in a woman younger than 30 who had recovered from COVID-19. The chain combines TRBV27 with TRBJ1-1; perhaps TRBD1 as D (6 bases). CDR3 in amino acids: CASSLFSGTSPILYEAFF. CDR3 nucleotides: TGTGCCAGCAGTTTATTTTCCGGGACAAGCCCGATTCTGTATGAAGCTTTCTTT.